This T cell receptor (beta chain) was identified in a study of blood T cell repertoires in COVID-19. Study as a whole: The cDNA or gDNA used as material had been derived from T cells, B-cell-depleted T cells, or PBMCs.

Authors' analysis steps: Reference gene primer amplification gave nucleated cell count estimates. Data came from immunoSEQ multiplex PCR; TCRdb stores just in-frame clones and leaves some out. Clonal size and the V and J genes are those of that table, whereas D and trimming came from the DNA. The sample carries 150,000 to 200,000 clones, approximately 84% recorded once. CDR3 size: 13 residues. Trimming removed 0 bases at V and 6 bases at J, with 6 bases between. Germline CDR1 SGHNT, CDR2 YYREEE (reference sequence). The TCR was taken from a human donor with acute or convalescent COVID-19. The donor label of this sample is uncertain. Sequenced material: peripheral blood. The chain joins TRBV5-4 to TRBJ1-4; D gene unclear. The CDR3 spells CASSLDRDEKLFF. For the CDR3, the DNA is TGTGCCAGCAGCTTGGATCGGGATGAAAAACTGTTTTTT. The variable domain in full, completed from reference TRBV5-4 and TRBJ1-4, reads ETGVTQSPTHLIKTRGQQVTLRCSSQSGHNTVSWYQQALGQGPQFIFQYYREEENGRGNFPPRFSGLQFPNYSSELNVNALELDDSALYLCASSLDRDEKLFFGSGTQLSVL.